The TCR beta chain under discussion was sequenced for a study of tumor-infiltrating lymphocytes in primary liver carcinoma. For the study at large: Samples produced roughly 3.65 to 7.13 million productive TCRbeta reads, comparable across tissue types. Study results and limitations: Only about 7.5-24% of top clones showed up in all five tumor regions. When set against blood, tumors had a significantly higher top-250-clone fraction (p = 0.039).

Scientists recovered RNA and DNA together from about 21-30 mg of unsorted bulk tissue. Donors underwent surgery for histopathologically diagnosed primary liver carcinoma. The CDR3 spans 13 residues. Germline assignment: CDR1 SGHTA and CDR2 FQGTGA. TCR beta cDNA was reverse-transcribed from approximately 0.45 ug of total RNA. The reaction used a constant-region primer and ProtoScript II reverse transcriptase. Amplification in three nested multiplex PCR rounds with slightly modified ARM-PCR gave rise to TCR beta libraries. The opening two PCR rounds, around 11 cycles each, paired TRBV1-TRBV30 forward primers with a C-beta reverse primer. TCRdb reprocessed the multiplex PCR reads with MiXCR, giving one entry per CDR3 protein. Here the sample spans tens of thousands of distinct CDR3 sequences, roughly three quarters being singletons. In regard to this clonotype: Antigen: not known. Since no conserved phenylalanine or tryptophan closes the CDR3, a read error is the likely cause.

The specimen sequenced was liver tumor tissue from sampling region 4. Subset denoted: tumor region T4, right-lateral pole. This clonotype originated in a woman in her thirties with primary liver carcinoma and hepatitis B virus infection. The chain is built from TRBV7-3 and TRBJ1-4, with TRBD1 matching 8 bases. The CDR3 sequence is CANSLGQGQKLFS. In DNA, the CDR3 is TGTGCCAACAGCTTAGGACAGGGTCAAAAACTGTTTTCT.